What follows are 20 T cell receptor beta chains derived from one specimen sequenced in a study of control samples from healthy donors and cancer patients. The protocol was immunoSEQ multiplex PCR, while the TCRdb copy is restricted to in-frame clones and leaves out a portion. Here the sample spans 98,000 or so clones, about 80% being singletons. Sequenced sample: blood. These receptors were collected from a man between 18 and 29 years old in good health.

This chain joins TRBV6-6 and TRBJ2-1, with D possibly being TRBD1 (6 bases). This CDR3 has 15 amino acids. The V and J ends lost 6 bases and 9 bases respectively, with 21 bases between them. Germline V lookup: CDR1 MNHNY, CDR2 SVGAGI (reference sequence). CDR3 sequence reads: CASRPWDTVISEQFF. The CDR3 DNA sequence: TGTGCCAGCAGGCCGTGGGACACGGTGATTAGTGAGCAGTTCTTC.

V is TRBV5-6 and J is TRBJ1-1; 12 bases align to TRBD1. V gave up 4 bases and J gave up 5 bases; unmatched junction bases: 9. The germline V gene has CDR1 SGHDT and CDR2 YYEEEE. The CDR3 runs to 16 residues. The CDR3 coding sequence is TGTGCCAGCAGCCGGGACAGGGGGCAGATTAGGACTGAAGCTTTCTTT. Protein product: CASSRDRGQIRTEAFF.

Remarks on this clone: At the DNA level, this CDR3 is encoded by other sequences in the same sample as well. This rearrangement joins TRBV10-3 to TRBJ1-1, with D hard to call. The CDR3 consists of 12 residues. Germline CDR1 is ENHRY and CDR2 is SYGVKD. V was pared by 4 bases and J by 5 bases, with 8 bases between. The CDR3 loop is CAISVGRTEAFF. The CDR3 DNA reads as TGTGCCATCAGTGTAGGGAGAACTGAAGCTTTCTTT.

The V gene is TRBV30, the J gene TRBJ1-5; D remains ambiguous. Germline V gene sequence: CDR1 GTSNPN, CDR2 SVGIG (reference sequence). This CDR3 is 14 amino acids long. Deletions cut 2 bases from V and 4 bases from J, with 12 bases between. The CDR3 DNA is TGTGCCTGGAGTCACATCAACAATAATCAGCCCCAGCATTTT. It specifies CAWSHINNNQPQHF.

Many counts were recorded for this clone. The chain has TRBV7-8 and TRBJ2-3; 10 bases fit TRBD1. V lost 5 bases, J lost 4 bases, and 12 bases stayed unmatched. CDR1 is SGHVS, CDR2 FQNEAQ, per germline. This CDR3 is built from 17 residues. The CDR3 DNA is TGTGCCAGCAGCCGATGGGACAGGGGCCAAGCGGCAGATACGCAGTATTTT. Protein product: CASSRWDRGQAADTQYF.

This clone was seen just once. V usage is TRBV5-1 and J usage is TRBJ1-4; no clear D gene. Germline V gene sequence: CDR1 SGHRS, CDR2 YFSETQ. V was shortened by 0 bases and J by 8 bases, with 17 bases between the two germline ends. The CDR3 is made up of 16 amino acids. The CDR3, as DNA: TGCGCCAGCAGCTTGGAAGCTCACGGGGTTGGCGAAAAACTGTTTTTT. This translates into CASSLEAHGVGEKLFF.

The chain is built from TRBV30 and TRBJ1-2; the D is unclear. Germline CDR1 is GTSNPN and CDR2 is SVGIG (reference sequence). The ends were cut back, 7 bases at V and 5 bases at J, with 17 bases in the middle. The CDR3 consists of 13 residues. Here the CDR3 DNA reads TGTGCCTCCGTAATTCCGGGATATTATGGCTACACCTTC. Residues: CASVIPGYYGYTF.

The chain has TRBV19 and TRBJ1-5; unclear D gene. CDR1 and CDR2 (germline): LNHDA, SQIVND (reference sequence). The V and J ends lost 3 bases and 0 bases respectively, with 9 bases between them. This CDR3 is 15 amino acids long. CDR3 bases: TGTGCCAGTAGTATGGAGACCGCTAGCAATCAGCCCCAGCATTTT. Translating gives CASSMETASNQPQHF.

V is TRBV7-8 and J is TRBJ2-7; 8 bases are shared with TRBD1. V shed 4 bases, J shed 0 bases, and the junction held 11 bases outside the gene matches. CDR1 is SGHVS, CDR2 FQNEAQ, per germline. This CDR3 has 17 amino acids. CDR3 amino acids: CASSSGLGTGHSYEQYF. The DNA for the CDR3 is TGTGCCAGCAGCTCGGGGCTAGGGACAGGCCACTCCTACGAGCAGTACTTC. The variable domain in full, completed from reference TRBV7-8 and TRBJ2-7, reads GAGVSQSPRYKVAKRGQDVALRCDPISGHVSLFWYQQALGQGPEFLTYFQNEAQLDKSGLPSDRFFAERPEGSVSTLKIQRTQQEDSAVYLCASSSGLGTGHSYEQYFGPGTRLTVT.

This sequence joins TRBV19 and TRBJ2-6; 7 positions match TRBD1. V shed 3 bases and J 1 base; nucleotides not matched to a gene: 6. CDR1 is LNHDA and CDR2 is SQIVND in the germline V gene (reference sequence). The CDR3 has 17 residues. The CDR3 sequence: CASSILDRVSGANVLTF. As DNA, the CDR3 is TGTGCCAGTAGTATCCTCGACAGGGTATCTGGGGCCAACGTCCTGACTTTC. Looking up the rest from reference TRBV19 and TRBJ2-6 gives the full variable domain: DGGITQSPKYLFRKEGQNVTLSCEQNLNHDAMYWYRQDPGQGLRLIYYSQIVNDFQKGDIAEGYSVSREKKESFPLTVTSAQKNPTAFYLCASSILDRVSGANVLTFGAGSRLTVL.

This clone was counted a few times. The rearrangement uses TRBV2 and TRBJ2-3; 7 bases agree with TRBD2. V lost 6 bases and J lost 4; bases outside the gene matches: 16. This CDR3 is built from 17 residues. The V gene's germline CDR1 is SNHLY and CDR2 FYNNEI. For the CDR3, the DNA is TGTGCCAGCAGAGCAAGACGGACTAGAGTCTTTCCAGATACGCAGTATTTT. This sequence encodes CASRARRTRVFPDTQYF.

V gene TRBV6-5 combines with J gene TRBJ1-5; the match to TRBD1 covers 8 bases. Germline-derived CDR1 and CDR2 are MNHEY and SVGAGI. The CDR3 has 12 amino acids. The junction had 1 base not matched to a gene; V was cut back by 6 bases and J by 6 bases. CDR3 protein: CASRQGGQPQHF. CDR3 nucleotides: TGTGCCAGCAGACAGGGGGGTCAGCCCCAGCATTTT.

The rearrangement joins TRBV30 to TRBJ2-3; unclear D gene. V gave up 3 bases and J gave up 6 bases, with 10 bases separating them. CDR3 length: 12 residues. Per the germline V gene, CDR1 is GTSNPN and CDR2 is SVGIG (reference sequence). CDR3 protein: CAWSDFLDTQYF. The CDR3 nucleotides are TGTGCCTGGAGCGACTTTCTGGATACGCAGTATTTT.

The J gene is TRBJ2-3, the V gene TRBV4-1, with 9 bases fitting TRBD2. Trimming cost V 5 bases and J 2 bases; bases outside gene matches: 11. CDR1 MGHRA and CDR2 YSYEKL come from the germline V gene. The length of the CDR3 is 17 residues. The DNA of the CDR3 is TGCGCCAGCAGCAGAGGCGAGCGGGGGGCCTCCACAGATACGCAGTATTTT. Protein sequence: CASSRGERGASTDTQYF.

The V gene is TRBV4-2, the J gene TRBJ1-3; TRBD1 matches at 7 bases. The CDR3 extends over 19 amino acids. V lost 2 bases, J lost 0 bases, and 13 bases stayed unmatched. CDR1 and CDR2 (germline): LGHNA, YNFKEQ. CDR3 protein: CASSQLLTRGQSSGNTIYF. In nucleotides, the CDR3 is TGTGCCAGCAGCCAACTCCTCACTAGGGGACAGAGCTCTGGAAACACCATATATTTT.

This chain uses TRBV3-1 (or the pseudogene TRBV3-2) with TRBJ2-1; D gene unclear. Trimming cost V 3 bases and J 8 bases, with 8 bases left between them. Per the germline V gene, CDR1 is LGHDT and CDR2 is YNNKEL (reference sequence). CDR3 length equals 12 residues. The CDR3 coding sequence is TGTGCCAGCAGCCACCAGATAGATGAGCAGTTCTTC. It encodes CASSHQIDEQFF.

J is TRBJ1-5 and V is TRBV7-2; D gene unclear. CDR3 length: 15 residues. Trimming shortened V by 5 bases and J by 0 bases, and 11 bases separated the two germline ends. The germline V gene encodes CDR1 SGHTA and CDR2 FQGNSA. The DNA of the CDR3 is TGTGCCAGCAGCCGGACGGATTATAGCAATCAGCCCCAGCATTTT. Protein product: CASSRTDYSNQPQHF.

The CDR3 region is CASSLNVGGGETQYF. The DNA for the CDR3 is TGTGCCAGCTCACTCAACGTCGGGGGGGGCGAGACCCAGTACTTC. The chain uses TRBV18 and TRBJ2-5; TRBD2 matches at 8 bases. The CDR3 spans 15 residues. CDR1 is KGHSH, CDR2 LQKENI, per germline. J was trimmed by 5 bases and V by 4 bases; bases with no gene match: 9.

The rearrangement uses TRBV19 and TRBJ2-2, with 7 bases lining up with TRBD1. With 2 bases clipped from V and 6 bases from J, the junction kept 6 bases outside the gene matches. The CDR3 is made up of 15 amino acids. CDR1 and CDR2 from the germline V gene are LNHDA and SQIVND (reference sequence). The CDR3 protein is CASSIQTGLPGELFF. The CDR3 bases are TGTGCCAGTAGTATACAGACAGGGCTCCCCGGGGAGCTGTTTTTT.

The genes are TRBV6-1 and TRBJ1-2; D is possibly TRBD1 (6 bases). V lost 3 bases and J lost 5, with 7 bases in between. CDR1 is MNHNS and CDR2 is SASEGT in the germline V gene. The CDR3 runs 12 residues. The chain's CDR3 is CASSEDSYGYTF. CDR3 bases: TGTGCCAGCAGTGAGGACAGTTATGGCTACACCTTC.